Presented here are 4 T cell receptor beta chains from one specimen sequenced in a study of shared clonotypes between healthy human individuals. Libraries were prepared by immunoSEQ multiplex PCR; TCRdb keeps only in-frame clonotypes and omits some of them. The sample consists of 450,000 to 500,000 clones, 60% to 80% of them appearing once. Specimen: PBMCs. Source of these receptors: a woman aged 35 to 49 in good health. Some clones in this sample may be carry-over from other donors' samples.

This clone was counted a few times. The V call is TRBV5-4, the J call TRBJ2-2; TRBD2 aligns across 11 bases. Germline values: CDR1 SGHNT, CDR2 YYREEE (reference sequence). V was clipped by 3 bases and J by 7 bases; unmatched bases: 8. The CDR3 spans 16 residues. Here the CDR3 DNA reads TGTGCCAGCAGCTCCCAATATAGCGGGAGGGGCGGGGAGCTGTTTTTT. This translates into CASSSQYSGRGGELFF.

The gene calls are TRBV2 and TRBJ1-5; 7 bases fit TRBD1. V was clipped by 6 bases and J by 0 bases; unmatched bases: 5. CDR1 SNHLY and CDR2 FYNNEI come from the germline V gene. This CDR3 contains 15 residues. The CDR3 loop is CASSRDSSSNQPQHF. The CDR3 DNA reads as TGTGCCAGCAGCAGGGACAGTTCTAGCAATCAGCCCCAGCATTTT.

The genes are TRBV5-1 and TRBJ2-3, with D perhaps matching TRBD1 (5 bases). CDR1 SGHRS and CDR2 YFSETQ come from the germline V gene. V was shortened by 7 bases and J by 2 bases, with 17 bases between the two germline ends. CDR3 length: 15 amino acids. The DNA of the CDR3 is TGCGCCAGCGGGCCGACTGCAGGGAACACAGATACGCAGTATTTT. Translated: CASGPTAGNTDTQYF.

This chain connects TRBV15 to TRBJ2-4; 8 positions match TRBD2. V gave up 1 base and J gave up 3 bases; unmatched junction bases: 11. The V gene's germline CDR1 is LNHNV and CDR2 YYDKDF (reference sequence). The CDR3 runs 18 residues. The chain's CDR3 is CATSRVREGVVGKNIQYF. The CDR3 nucleotides read TGTGCCACCAGCAGAGTACGGGAGGGCGTCGTAGGCAAAAACATTCAGTACTTC.